The clone carrying this T cell receptor beta chain has a count of ten or more. Its specificity is not known. The sample belongs to a study of Graves' ophthalmopathy and Graves' hyperthyroidism. The study's findings and limits: Ophthalmopathy and stable hyperthyroidism were discriminated by a 13-signature model, with roughly 90% sensitivity and under 84% specificity.

RNA served as the template for amplifying TCR beta CDR3 regions. HTBI primers were employed in first-round RT-PCR, then a second-round multiplex PCR followed. MiXCR, applied by TCRdb to the multiplex PCR reads, yields one record per CDR3 protein. The sample lists about 380,000 distinct CDR3 sequences, 15% seen once, with approximately 7% in the top ten. Hyperthyroidism was classified as stable if no ophthalmopathy occurred within 18 months of follow-up. Eligible hyperthyroidism cases comprised new diagnoses of under 2 months' duration in individuals aged 18 to 65. If patients had other autoimmune diseases, uncontrolled infections, pregnancy or lactation, they were excluded. There are 17 residues in the CDR3. Trimming took off 0 bases at V and 2 bases at J, with 15 bases between the two ends. Germline CDR1 SGHNT, CDR2 YYREEE (reference sequence).

The clonotype comes from a woman younger than 30 with stable Graves' hyperthyroidism. Sequencing was done on a sample of peripheral blood. J is TRBJ1-5 and V is TRBV5-4; tentatively, D is TRBD1 (5 bases). The CDR3 sequence is CASSLVGGAGGNQPQHF. The CDR3 nucleotides read TGTGCCAGCAGCTTGGTAGGCGGGGCGGGGGGCAATCAGCCCCAGCATTTT.